Following are 20 T cell receptor beta chains from one sample sequenced in a study of breast tumors, draining lymph nodes, adjacent tissues. From the multiplex PCR reads, TCRdb called clonotypes with MiXCR, one entry per CDR3 protein. The sample yields 100,000 or so distinct CDR3 sequences, around 20% seen once. Samples came from axillary lymph nodes draining the breast cancer. The specimen was axillary lymph node tissue. These receptors came from a female donor with breast cancer. Some clones in this sample may be carry-over from other donors' samples.

The V gene is TRBV5-1, the J gene TRBJ1-1; 9 positions agree with TRBD1. The CDR3 sequence is 14 residues long. Trimming at V came to 3 bases and at J to 1 base, leaving 1 base not matched to a gene. Germline V gene data show CDR1 as SGHRS and CDR2 as YFSETQ. CDR3 in DNA: TGCGCCAGCAGCTCGACAGGGGGGAACACTGAAGCTTTCTTT. Its protein is CASSSTGGNTEAFF.

There are many counts of this clonotype. The V call is TRBV6-1, the J call TRBJ1-6, with a possible D match to TRBD1 (6 bases). The V gene's germline CDR1 is MNHNS and CDR2 SASEGT. The germline V and J ends were trimmed by 8 bases and 9 bases, with 20 bases remaining between them. There are 15 residues in the CDR3. The CDR3 protein is CASLYRERSGSPLHF. The CDR3 DNA sequence: TGTGCCAGCCTATACAGGGAAAGGAGCGGTTCACCCCTCCACTTT.

Points on this clonotype: A much larger clone lies one base from this, so it may be a read error. The chain uses TRBV6-1 and TRBJ1-4; D is unresolved. The CDR3 spans 14 residues. Germline CDR1 and CDR2: MNHNS and SASEGT. CDR3 amino acids: CASRTGVGGEKLLF. CDR3 in DNA: TGTGCCAGCAGAACTGGGGTAGGCGGTGAAAAACTGCTTTTT.

V usage is TRBV4-1 and J usage is TRBJ2-2, with 8 bases fitting TRBD2. This CDR3 region has 15 residues. Germline assignment: CDR1 MGHRA and CDR2 YSYEKL. J lost 3 bases, V lost 3 bases, and 3 bases had no gene match. The CDR3 DNA follows: TGCGCCAGCAGCCAGTCGGGGGGGTACACCGGGGAGCTGTTTTTT. The encoded protein is CASSQSGGYTGELFF.

A note on this clonotype: This clone may be a read error of a much larger clone one base away. This chain connects TRBV13 to TRBJ1-3; 8 bases line up with TRBD1. Germline-derived CDR1 and CDR2 are PRHDT and FYEKMQ (reference sequence). The CDR3 runs 15 residues. The CDR3 loop is CASSLTGALGNTLYF. CDR3 sequence (DNA): TGTGCCAGCAGCTTGACAGGGGCCCTTGGAAACACCTTATATTTT.

V usage is TRBV6-1 and J usage is TRBJ1-5; 8 bases align to TRBD1. Losses at the gene ends were 7 bases for V and 0 bases for J; bases not matched to a gene: 11. Germline V gives CDR1 MNHNS, CDR2 SASEGT. The CDR3 loop spans 17 amino acids. This CDR3 reads CASTPRDRRYSNQPQHF. The CDR3 DNA reads TGTGCCAGCACTCCAAGGGACAGGAGATATAGCAATCAGCCCCAGCATTTT.

This clonotype was recorded many times. The rearrangement joins TRBV19 to TRBJ2-5, with a weak D call TRBD2 (5 bases). The ends were cut back, 2 bases at V and 5 bases at J, with 12 bases in the middle. Germline V lookup: CDR1 LNHDA, CDR2 SQIVND (reference sequence). This CDR3 comprises 14 residues. CDR3 protein: CASSIRGPHETQYF. CDR3 bases: TGTGCCAGTAGTATACGGGGTCCTCATGAGACCCAGTACTTC.

This clonotype was recorded at least ten times. V is TRBV2 and J is TRBJ1-2, with 8 bases lining up with TRBD1. After removal of 5 bases from V and 5 bases from J, the junction contained 7 bases not matched to a gene. Germline CDR1 reads SNHLY; CDR2 reads FYNNEI. The CDR3 has 14 residues. The CDR3 coding sequence is TGTGCCAGCAGTTCACAGGGGGGAAAGTATGGCTACACCTTC. Translated: CASSSQGGKYGYTF.

Worth noting for this clonotype: This could be a read error, since a much larger clone is one nucleotide away. The genes are TRBV5-8 and TRBJ2-7; TRBD1 matches 7 bases. Germline loops: CDR1 SGHTS, CDR2 YDEGEE. This CDR3 region has 13 residues. V shed 5 bases, J shed 2 bases, and the junction held 4 bases outside the gene matches. CDR3 sequence reads: CASSSDRAYEQYF. CDR3 sequence (DNA): TGTGCCAGCAGTTCCGACAGGGCCTACGAGCAGTACTTC.

In regard to this clonotype: This may be a read error: a much more frequent sequence differs by one nucleotide. The V and J genes are TRBV20-1 and TRBJ1-2; the D gene is possibly TRBD1 (6 bases). This CDR3 comprises 17 residues. V gave up 3 bases and J gave up 0 bases, with 20 bases separating them. Germline-derived CDR1 and CDR2 are DFQATT and SNEGSKA (reference sequence). CDR3 sequence: CSARPPLGGAANYGYTF. Written as DNA, the CDR3 is TGCAGTGCTAGGCCCCCTTTAGGGGGAGCAGCTAACTATGGCTACACCTTC.

This clonotype was observed a few times. A read error may be the cause here, since a much bigger clone is one base away. The rearrangement links TRBV12-3 or TRBV12-4 to TRBJ2-7; D not certain. The CDR3 has 12 amino acids. The V end was cut by 8 bases, the J end by 0 bases, with 8 bases between. The CDR3 spells CASGPTSYEQYF. CDR3 DNA sequence: TGTGCCAGCGGCCCTACCTCCTACGAGCAGTACTTC.

Ten or more counts support this clonotype. The chain is built from TRBV5-1 and TRBJ2-7; no clear D. The V gene's germline CDR1 is SGHRS and CDR2 YFSETQ. Between the trimmed V and J ends, which lost 0 bases and 6 bases, there was a span of 13 bases. The CDR3 has 14 residues. CDR3 in DNA: TGCGCCAGCAGCTTGGAGAAAGGGCTCACCGAGCAGTACTTC. Translating gives CASSLEKGLTEQYF.

This clonotype came up many times. The V gene is TRBV29-1, the J gene TRBJ1-3; 7 bases are a match to TRBD1. The V and J ends lost 7 bases and 2 bases, in that order; junction bases with no gene match: 2. This CDR3 region has 12 residues. CDR1 is SQVTM and CDR2 is ANQGSEA in the germline V gene. CDR3 DNA: TGCAGCGGTACAGGGGCTGGAAACACCATATATTTT. It yields the protein CSGTGAGNTIYF.

This clonotype was seen ten or more times. V and J are TRBV5-4 and TRBJ1-2; possible D gene TRBD1, 5 bases. Germline lookup yields CDR1 SGHNT and CDR2 YYREEE (reference sequence). This CDR3 spans 16 amino acids. V lost 0 bases to trimming and J lost 8 bases, with 20 bases between them. The CDR3 DNA reads TGTGCCAGCAGCTTGGGGCGGGACGGGCTATTTGGGGGCTACACCTTC. It specifies CASSLGRDGLFGGYTF. Using reference TRBV5-4 and TRBJ1-2 for the parts outside the CDR3, the full variable domain is ETGVTQSPTHLIKTRGQQVTLRCSSQSGHNTVSWYQQALGQGPQFIFQYYREEENGRGNFPPRFSGLQFPNYSSELNVNALELDDSALYLCASSLGRDGLFGGYTFGSGTRLTVV.

This clonotype was counted many times. The chain employs TRBV7-8 and TRBJ2-1; 13 bases align to TRBD2. The CDR3 is made up of 15 amino acids. The ends lost 5 bases at V and 9 bases at J; junction bases unmatched: 7. Germline V gene data show CDR1 as SGHVS and CDR2 as FQNEAQ. The CDR3 bases are TGTGCCAGCAGCAGACTAGCGGGGGGTGGGGGTGAGCAGTTCTTC. This encodes CASSRLAGGGGEQFF.

As regards this clonotype: It may be a read error: a sequence one base away is much more abundant. No conserved phenylalanine or tryptophan ends this CDR3, so it is likely a read error. This chain joins TRBV12-3 or TRBV12-4 and TRBJ2-2, with 11 nucleotides matching TRBD2. V lost 3 bases, J lost 0 bases, and 3 bases stayed unmatched. There are 17 residues in the CDR3. The CDR3 region is CASSFSGGASNTGELFS. CDR3 DNA: TGTGCCAGCAGTTTTAGCGGGGGGGCCTCGAACACCGGGGAGCTGTTTTCT.

This clonotype was found a few times. The chain uses TRBV5-4 and TRBJ2-1, with 11 bases identical to TRBD2. V trimming: 4 bases; J trimming: 3 bases; junction bases outside the gene matches: 6. The CDR3 runs 16 residues. Germline lookup yields CDR1 SGHNT and CDR2 YYREEE (reference sequence). The DNA for the CDR3 is TGTGCCAGCAGCCCGACCGGGACTAGCGGCTACAATGAGCAGTTCTTC. Protein: CASSPTGTSGYNEQFF.

This rearrangement joins TRBV7-9 to TRBJ1-1; 7 nucleotides match TRBD1. Germline V CDR1 and CDR2: SEHNR, FQNEAQ (reference sequence). The trim removed 2 bases at V and 6 bases at J, leaving 3 bases unmatched. The CDR3 extends over 13 amino acids. The CDR3 sequence: CASSLRDSSEAFF. In DNA, the CDR3 is TGTGCCAGCAGCTTACGGGACAGTTCTGAAGCTTTCTTT.

A note on this clonotype: Possible read error: a much larger clone is one base away. The chain joins TRBV19 to TRBJ1-5; D remains unclear. The CDR3 has 12 residues. Germline-derived CDR1 and CDR2 are LNHDA and SQIVND (reference sequence). Trimming took 7 bases from V and 6 from J, leaving 10 bases between them. The CDR3 spells CASIQTGQPQHF. CDR3 DNA: TGTGCCAGTATACAGACTGGTCAGCCCCAGCATTTT.

This clonotype showed up many times. The chain has TRBV24-1 and TRBJ2-5; TRBD1 aligns across 7 bases. V gave up 4 bases and J gave up 5 bases; unmatched junction bases: 9. The CDR3 consists of 15 residues. Per the germline V gene, CDR1 is KGHDR and CDR2 is SFDVKD. This chain's CDR3 is CATSDTTGVLETQYF. For the CDR3, the DNA is TGTGCCACCAGTGACACTACAGGGGTACTGGAGACCCAGTACTTC.